These 24 T cell receptor beta chains were all obtained from the same sample, sequenced in a study of cytotoxic CD8 clonotypes in ibrutinib-treated CLL. TCRdb's table, derived via immunoSEQ multiplex PCR, lists solely in-frame clones and lacks some. The data hold approximately 350,000 clones, with roughly 70% observed a single time. The material sequenced was PBMCs, taken after 36 months of ibrutinib treatment. The receptors were gathered from a human donor with chronic lymphocytic leukemia.

V gene TRBV5-1 combines with J gene TRBJ2-1; 10 nucleotides line up with TRBD2. The CDR3 covers 16 residues. Germline-derived CDR1 and CDR2 are SGHRS and YFSETQ. V shed 4 bases, J shed 2 bases, and the junction held 6 bases outside the gene matches. The CDR3 bases are TGCGCCAGCAGCCCGAGGGGGACTAGCGCCTACAATGAGCAGTTCTTC. It encodes CASSPRGTSAYNEQFF. The full variable domain, rest sourced from reference TRBV5-1 and TRBJ2-1, is KAGVTQTPRYLIKTRGQQVTLSCSPISGHRSVSWYQQTPGQGLQFLFEYFSETQRNKGNFPGRFSGRQFSNSRSEMNVSTLELGDSALYLCASSPRGTSAYNEQFFGPGTRLTVL.

The chain links TRBV25-1 to TRBJ2-1; 11 bases match TRBD2. Germline loops: CDR1 MGHDK, CDR2 SYGVNS. The V gene end was trimmed by 3 bases and the J gene end by 4 bases; junction bases not matched to a gene: 2. This CDR3 comprises 15 residues. Written as DNA, the CDR3 is TGTGCCAGCAGTGAGATAGCGGGGGGGTACAATGAGCAGTTCTTC. Its translation is CASSEIAGGYNEQFF. Looking up the rest from reference TRBV25-1 and TRBJ2-1 gives the full variable domain: EADIYQTPRYLVIGTGKKITLECSQTMGHDKMYWYQQDPGMELHLIHYSYGVNSTEKGDLSSESTVSRIRTEHFPLTLESARPSHTSQYLCASSEIAGGYNEQFFGPGTRLTVL.

This clone was detected only a few times. V and J are TRBV4-1 and TRBJ2-6; D possibly corresponds to TRBD2 (5 bases). The CDR3 is 17 residues long. Deletions cut 2 bases from V and 0 bases from J, with 11 bases between. Germline CDR1 and CDR2: MGHRA and YSYEKL. The CDR3 nucleotides read TGCGCCAGCAGCCAACCATCGGGAAGCTCTGGGGCCAACGTCCTGACTTTC. Encoded protein: CASSQPSGSSGANVLTF.

V gene TRBV7-8 combines with J gene TRBJ1-5; the D is unclear. Germline lookup yields CDR1 SGHVS and CDR2 FQNEAQ. This CDR3 has 16 amino acids. Trimming removed 5 bases at V and 0 bases at J, with 14 bases between. The CDR3 region is CASSVHLRYSNQPQHF. CDR3 DNA sequence: TGTGCCAGCAGCGTACACCTCCGATATAGCAATCAGCCCCAGCATTTT.

The rearrangement uses TRBV5-1 and TRBJ2-7; a weak D match, TRBD2 (7 bases). Trimming left V 2 bases short and J 1 base short, with 16 bases between. This CDR3 is built from 16 residues. Germline V gives CDR1 SGHRS, CDR2 YFSETQ. CDR3 loop: CASSFTGGALSYEQYF. Written as DNA, the CDR3 is TGCGCCAGCAGCTTTACTGGGGGGGCTTTGTCCTACGAGCAGTACTTC.

This clone came up a few times. The CDR3 reads CASSVPDPVFETQYF. The CDR3 bases are TGTGCCAGCAGTGTCCCGGACCCCGTATTTGAGACCCAGTACTTC. The chain links TRBV2 to TRBJ2-5; D unclear. Germline CDR1 and CDR2: SNHLY and FYNNEI. The CDR3 loop spans 15 amino acids. Trimming pared 4 bases from V and 5 bases from J, leaving 17 bases between.

This clone was seen only once. The chain links TRBV30 to TRBJ2-7, with D unclear. CDR1 and CDR2 from the germline V gene are GTSNPN and SVGIG (reference sequence). V lost 2 bases and J lost 2, with 13 bases in between. CDR3 length: 14 residues. CDR3 DNA sequence: TGTGCCTGGAGTCGCCTCAGGAAACCCTACGAGCAGTACTTC. This encodes CAWSRLRKPYEQYF.

Only a few counts were recorded for this clone. This chain joins TRBV28 and TRBJ2-7; D might be TRBD2 (6 bases). Trimming took 6 bases from V and 6 from J, leaving 21 bases between them. Germline-derived CDR1 and CDR2 are MDHEN and SYDVKM. This CDR3 region has 15 residues. In nucleotides, the CDR3 is TGTGCCAGCAGACTACGGGGGAACGCGGGTGGCGAGCAGTACTTC. This codes for CASRLRGNAGGEQYF. Looking up the rest from reference TRBV28 and TRBJ2-7 gives the full variable domain: DVKVTQSSRYLVKRTGEKVFLECVQDMDHENMFWYRQDPGLGLRLIYFSYDVKMKEKGDIPEGYSVSREKKERFSLILESASTNQTSMYLCASRLRGNAGGEQYFGPGTRLTVT.

This chain joins TRBV7-9 and TRBJ1-2; D call uncertain. The CDR3 loop spans 13 amino acids. Germline-derived CDR1 and CDR2 are SEHNR and FQNEAQ (reference sequence). V was trimmed by 5 bases and J by 4 bases, leaving 11 bases between them. The chain's CDR3 is CASSRPFPYGYTF. CDR3 DNA: TGTGCCAGCAGCCGGCCCTTCCCCTATGGCTACACCTTC.

This clone has only one observation. The rearrangement links TRBV28 to TRBJ2-1; TRBD1 matches at 7 bases. J lost 8 bases, V lost 5 bases, and 9 bases had no gene match. From germline, CDR1 is MDHEN and CDR2 SYDVKM. CDR3 length: 14 amino acids. The CDR3 spells CASSPRTGDDEQFF. The DNA for the CDR3 is TGTGCCAGCAGTCCCCGGACAGGAGACGATGAGCAGTTCTTC.

Written as DNA, the CDR3 is TGTGCCAGCAGCCCAGGGTCAGGGGGCCATCAGCCCCAGCATTTT. Its translation: CASSPGSGGHQPQHF. This chain uses TRBV7-2 with TRBJ1-5, with TRBD1 identical over 8 bases. Germline CDR1 reads SGHTA; CDR2 reads FQGNSA. CDR3 length: 15 amino acids. V dropped 5 bases and J dropped 5; count of bases not matched to a gene: 8.

The CDR3 bases are TGCGCCAGCAGCCTACTCGGTCTCGGGCCTGGCTACACCTTC. It yields the protein CASSLLGLGPGYTF. The chain combines TRBV4-1 with TRBJ1-2; D gene unclear. From germline, CDR1 is MGHRA and CDR2 YSYEKL. V lost 4 bases to trimming and J lost 7 bases, with 16 bases between them. The CDR3 length is 14 residues.

The V gene is TRBV6-1, the J gene TRBJ2-1, with 7 bases fitting TRBD2. Looked up from germline, CDR1 is MNHNS and CDR2 is SASEGT. V shed 8 bases, J shed 5 bases, and the junction held 3 bases outside the gene matches. CDR3 length: 12 residues. In DNA, the CDR3 is TGTGCCAGCGGGACTACAAACAATGAGCAGTTCTTC. It codes for CASGTTNNEQFF.

The chain is built from TRBV4-1 and TRBJ1-2, with 8 bases matching TRBD1. This CDR3 spans 12 amino acids. The trim removed 8 bases at V and 7 bases at J, leaving 6 bases unmatched. Germline CDR1 MGHRA, CDR2 YSYEKL. The CDR3 nucleotides are TGCGCCAGCGGACAGGGTTGGGGTGGCTACACCTTC. Residues: CASGQGWGGYTF.

V and J are TRBV11-2 and TRBJ2-1; possibly TRBD2 for D (7 bases). V gave up 6 bases and J gave up 3 bases, with 15 bases separating them. The CDR3 runs to 15 residues. Germline V CDR1 and CDR2: SGHAT, FQNNGV. CDR3 DNA: TGTGCCAGCAGAGGCGGGGGCGTCAGCTACAATGAGCAGTTCTTC. It yields the protein CASRGGGVSYNEQFF. Filled out from reference TRBV11-2 and TRBJ2-1, the complete variable domain reads EAGVAQSPRYKIIEKRQSVAFWCNPISGHATLYWYQQILGQGPKLLIQFQNNGVVDDSQLPKDRFSAERLKGVDSTLKIQPAKLEDSAVYLCASRGGGVSYNEQFFGPGTRLTVL.

V usage is TRBV6-1 and J usage is TRBJ1-4, with D unresolved. The CDR3 has 13 amino acids. Germline values: CDR1 MNHNS, CDR2 SASEGT. V was clipped by 3 bases and J by 5 bases, with 7 bases between them. CDR3 amino acids: CASSDRLNEKLFF. The CDR3 region has the DNA TGTGCCAGCAGTGATCGGTTAAATGAAAAACTGTTTTTT.

V gene TRBV5-5 combines with J gene TRBJ2-5; 7 bases align to TRBD1. The J segment lost 4 bases and the V segment lost 0 bases, leaving 3 bases of the junction unmatched. Germline CDR1 SGHKS, CDR2 YYEKEE (reference sequence). This CDR3 has 14 residues. The CDR3 spells CASSLATGLETQYF. The DNA of the CDR3 is TGTGCCAGCAGCTTGGCGACAGGGCTAGAGACCCAGTACTTC.

The chain uses TRBV6-5 and TRBJ1-3, with 7 bases that match TRBD1. CDR3 length: 16 amino acids. In germline, CDR1 is MNHEY, CDR2 SVGAGI. The V segment lost 4 bases and the J segment 8 bases; nucleotides outside the gene matches: 14. The CDR3 nucleotides are TGTGCCAGCAGTTCTTTCCGCGGAGGGGGCGCGGACACCATATATTTT. Translation: CASSSFRGGGADTIYF.

This clone was recorded once. This rearrangement joins TRBV9 to TRBJ2-6; D unresolved. Trimming removed 4 bases at V and 1 base at J, with 6 bases between. This CDR3 spans 14 amino acids. Per the germline V gene, CDR1 is SGDLS and CDR2 is YYNGEE. Written as DNA, the CDR3 is TGTGCCAGCAGCTCGATTTCTGGGGCCAACGTCCTGACTTTC. Translating it yields CASSSISGANVLTF.

The table lists this clone with a few counts. This chain links TRBV9 with TRBJ1-6; no definite D call. V gave up 4 bases and J gave up 0 bases, with 8 bases separating them. CDR1 and CDR2 from the germline V gene are SGDLS and YYNGEE. The CDR3 has 15 residues. The CDR3 bases are TGTGCCAGCAGCTTGGGGAGCTCCTATAATTCACCCCTCCACTTT. It is translated as CASSLGSSYNSPLHF. Full variable domain (remainder filled in from reference TRBV9 and TRBJ1-6): DSGVTQTPKHLITATGQRVTLRCSPRSGDLSVYWYQQSLDQGLQFLIQYYNGEERAKGNILERFSAQQFPDLHSELNLSSLELGDSALYFCASSLGSSYNSPLHFGNGTRLTVT.

V usage is TRBV18 and J usage is TRBJ2-1; no definite D call. Between the trimmed V and J ends, which lost 3 bases and 0 bases, there was a span of 9 bases. Germline V gene lookup returns CDR1 KGHSH and CDR2 LQKENI. This CDR3 has 15 amino acids. In DNA, the CDR3 is TGTGCCAGCTCACCTACATTCCCCTCCTACAATGAGCAGTTCTTC. It yields the protein CASSPTFPSYNEQFF.

The V call is TRBV25-1, the J call TRBJ2-5; TRBD2 aligns across 11 bases. This CDR3 has 14 residues. Losses at the gene ends were 3 bases for V and 7 bases for J; bases not matched to a gene: 4. The germline V gene encodes CDR1 MGHDK and CDR2 SYGVNS. The CDR3 loop reads CASSDSGRGTTQYF. The CDR3 nucleotides are TGTGCCAGCAGTGATAGCGGGAGGGGCACGACCCAGTACTTC.

The chain links TRBV28 to TRBJ2-1; maybe TRBD2 (5 bases). The CDR3 runs 14 residues. Germline CDR1 reads MDHEN; CDR2 reads SYDVKM. The V end was cut by 6 bases, the J end by 2 bases, with 11 bases between. In nucleotides, the CDR3 is TGTGCCAGCAGCCCGGGGTGGGCCTACAATGAGCAGTTCTTC. Its protein product is CASSPGWAYNEQFF.

The CDR3 protein is CASRGPPGGTEAFF. CDR3 bases: TGTGCCAGCAGGGGTCCACCCGGCGGCACTGAAGCTTTCTTT. The rearrangement links TRBV6-1 to TRBJ1-1; no definite D call. CDR1 is MNHNS and CDR2 is SASEGT in the germline V gene. V was cut by 6 bases and J by 4 bases, with 15 bases left in between. CDR3 length: 14 amino acids.